Listed below are T cell receptor beta chains from one sample, sequenced in a study of cytomegalovirus exposure and HLA in healthy donors. This table comes from immunoSEQ multiplex PCR, and its TCRdb copy is limited to in-frame clones, with some not included. The sample contains roughly 200,000 clones, about three quarters of which appear only once. The source material was PBMCs. These receptor sequences come from a woman aged 30 to 39 in good health and CMV-seronegative. Each CDR3 is given with its conserved first and last residue. A D gene is named only where the DNA matches it firmly. The size entry is marked missing in some rows and otherwise reads once, few, many or a size class.

D,V,J,size,CDR3,DNA
TRBD1,TRBV28,TRBJ1-5,NA,CASSWDRETRNQPQHF,TGTGCCAGCAGTTGGGACAGGGAGACGCGCAATCAGCCCCAGCATTTT
TRBD2,TRBV4-2,TRBJ2-1,NA,CASSQEPGTSYYNEQFF,TGTGCCAGCAGCCAAGAACCCGGGACTAGTTACTACAATGAGCAGTTCTTC
TRBD2,TRBV7-9,TRBJ2-7,NA,CASSPATSRPYEQYF,TGTGCCAGCAGCCCTGCGACTAGCCGCCCCTACGAGCAGTACTTC
TRBD1,TRBV6-5,TRBJ1-1,NA,CASKQPGTGTEAFF,TGTGCCAGCAAACAACCAGGGACAGGCACTGAAGCTTTCTTT
TRBD2,TRBV5-6,TRBJ2-7,few,CASSLGVSGRAYEQYF,TGTGCCAGCAGCTTGGGTGTTAGCGGGAGAGCCTACGAGCAGTACTTC
TRBD1,TRBV5-1,TRBJ2-7,NA,CASSIRTGGGYEQYF,TGCGCCAGCAGTATAAGGACAGGGGGAGGCTACGAGCAGTACTTC
TRBD1,TRBV28,TRBJ1-2,NA,CASSLKLGQGPYTF,TGTGCCAGCAGTTTAAAGCTGGGACAGGGCCCCTACACCTTC
NA,TRBV14,TRBJ1-2,NA,CASSHLTEGSYGYTF,TGTGCCAGCAGCCATCTTACTGAGGGAAGCTATGGCTACACCTTC
NA,TRBV9,TRBJ1-1,NA,CASSVAGETEAFF,TGTGCCAGCAGCGTAGCGGGAGAAACTGAAGCTTTCTTT
NA,TRBV7-2,TRBJ2-3,NA,CASSLGGPGPSDTQYF,TGTGCCAGCAGCTTAGGAGGTCCAGGGCCCTCAGATACGCAGTATTTT
TRBD1,TRBV6-5,TRBJ2-7,NA,CASSSISGTGIYEQYF,TGTGCCAGCAGTTCCATTTCCGGGACAGGTATCTACGAGCAGTACTTC
NA,TRBV6-1,TRBJ2-5,NA,CASKSGNRLSETQYF,TGTGCCAGTAAGTCAGGGAACAGGTTGTCCGAGACCCAGTACTTC
TRBD1,TRBV7-2,TRBJ2-1,NA,CASSLDRGGYNEQFF,TGTGCCAGCAGCTTGGACAGGGGAGGCTACAATGAGCAGTTCTTC
NA,TRBV2,TRBJ2-2,NA,CASSAAGSGELFF,TGTGCCAGCAGTGCAGCCGGGAGCGGGGAGCTGTTTTTT
TRBD1,TRBV15,TRBJ1-1,NA,CATSSWTGLNTEAFF,TGTGCCACCAGCTCCTGGACAGGCCTGAACACTGAAGCTTTCTTT
TRBD1,TRBV18,TRBJ1-2,NA,CASSAGTGLNYGYTF,TGTGCCAGCTCAGCCGGGACAGGGCTTAACTATGGCTACACCTTC
TRBD2,TRBV30,TRBJ2-2,NA,CAWSLAGAANTGELFF,TGTGCCTGGAGTCTAGCGGGGGCCGCGAACACCGGGGAGCTGTTTTTT
NA,TRBV5-1,TRBJ1-5,NA,CASSLGTYSNQPQHF,TGCGCCAGCAGCTTGGGGACTTATAGCAATCAGCCCCAGCATTTT
NA,TRBV6-5,TRBJ1-1,NA,CASSESDTEAFF,TGTGCCAGCAGTGAATCGGACACTGAAGCTTTCTTT
TRBD2,TRBV11-2,TRBJ2-1,NA,CASSLLAGEGSSYNEQFF,TGTGCCAGCAGCCTCTTAGCGGGAGAGGGGAGCTCCTACAATGAGCAGTTCTTC
NA,TRBV28,TRBJ1-1,NA,CASSLTGGGRTEAFF,TGTGCCAGCAGTTTAACCGGGGGAGGCAGAACTGAAGCTTTCTTT
NA,TRBV29-1,TRBJ1-2,few,CSVESGKDYGYTF,TGCAGCGTTGAGTCAGGGAAGGACTATGGCTACACCTTC
TRBD1,TRBV9,TRBJ2-7,NA,CASSGGTGGSYEQYF,TGTGCCAGCAGCGGAGGGACAGGGGGCTCCTACGAGCAGTACTTC
NA,TRBV7-3,TRBJ1-5,NA,CASSFQNQPQHF,TGTGCCAGCAGCTTCCAAAATCAGCCCCAGCATTTT
NA,TRBV5-6,TRBJ2-5,NA,CASSLAGLQETQYF,TGTGCCAGCAGCTTGGCGGGGTTACAAGAGACCCAGTACTTC
TRBD1,TRBV5-1,TRBJ2-5,NA,CASSLGQGTQETQYF,TGCGCCAGCAGCTTGGGACAGGGAACTCAAGAGACCCAGTACTTC
NA,TRBV6-6,TRBJ2-5,NA,CASSSQGETQYF,TGTGCCAGCAGTTCCCAGGGGGAGACCCAGTACTTC
NA,TRBV11-3,TRBJ2-1,NA,CASSLDPRSSYNEQFF,TGTGCCAGCAGCTTAGACCCTAGGAGCTCCTACAATGAGCAGTTCTTC
NA,TRBV27,TRBJ2-1,NA,CASSLAGSPYNEQFF,TGTGCCAGCAGTTTGGCGGGGTCACCCTACAATGAGCAGTTCTTC
TRBD1,TRBV18,TRBJ1-1,NA,CASSLRQGNTEAFF,TGTGCCAGCTCACTTAGACAGGGGAACACTGAAGCTTTCTTT
TRBD1,TRBV19,TRBJ2-7,NA,CASSFDRGSYEQYF,TGTGCCAGTAGCTTCGACAGGGGGTCCTACGAGCAGTACTTC
TRBD1,TRBV5-1,TRBJ2-3,NA,CASSYGQGITDTQYF,TGCGCCAGCAGCTACGGACAGGGGATCACAGATACGCAGTATTTT
NA,TRBV6-5,TRBJ1-2,NA,CASSLRRGSYGYTF,TGTGCCAGCAGCCTTCGGCGGGGTTCCTATGGCTACACCTTC
NA,TRBV30,TRBJ1-3,NA,CAWSEDIPNTIYF,TGTGCCTGGAGTGAGGACATCCCAAACACCATATATTTT
TRBD1,TRBV25-1,TRBJ2-6,NA,CASSKGGTGANVLTF,TGTGCCAGCAGCAAAGGGGGCACTGGGGCCAACGTCCTGACTTTC
TRBD2,TRBV4-1,TRBJ2-1,NA,CASSGLESGTSYNEQFF,TGCGCCAGCAGCGGTTTGGAGAGCGGGACTTCCTACAATGAGCAGTTCTTC
TRBD2,TRBV9,TRBJ2-2,NA,CASSESGSHTGELFF,TGTGCCAGCAGCGAGAGCGGGAGCCACACCGGGGAGCTGTTTTTT
NA,TRBV7-3,TRBJ2-2,NA,CASSSGVDGELFF,TGTGCCAGCAGCTCGGGGGTTGACGGGGAGCTGTTTTTT
TRBD1,TRBV27,TRBJ2-1,NA,CASRPHLSTGSSYNEQFF,TGTGCCAGCAGACCCCATCTCTCGACAGGGAGCTCCTACAATGAGCAGTTCTTC
TRBD2,TRBV10-3,TRBJ2-7,NA,CAIRGREGAYEQYF,TGTGCCATCAGGGGGCGGGAGGGCGCCTACGAGCAGTACTTC
NA,TRBV18,TRBJ1-2,once,CASSRTDSDGYTF,TGTGCCAGCTCACGTACAGATTCGGATGGCTACACCTTC
NA,TRBV19,TRBJ2-3,NA,CASSIGQTGTDTQYF,TGTGCCAGTAGTATAGGGCAGACAGGCACAGATACGCAGTATTTT
NA,TRBV4-2,TRBJ2-1,NA,CASSQGSGEQFF,TGTGCCAGCAGCCAAGGGAGCGGGGAGCAGTTCTTC
TRBD1,TRBV30,TRBJ1-4,NA,CAWSVNRGNEKLFF,TGTGCCTGGAGTGTAAACAGGGGGAACGAAAAACTGTTTTTT
TRBD1,TRBV5-1,TRBJ2-1,NA,CASSPTTGIGINEQFF,TGCGCCAGCAGCCCAACGACAGGGATTGGAATAAATGAGCAGTTCTTC
TRBD1,TRBV27,TRBJ1-1,NA,CASRGTGVEAFF,TGTGCCAGCAGGGGGACAGGGGTGGAAGCTTTCTTT
TRBD1,TRBV28,TRBJ1-5,many,CASSPGTGRQPQHF,TGTGCCAGCAGCCCAGGGACAGGGAGACAGCCCCAGCATTTT
NA,TRBV11-2,TRBJ2-7,NA,CASSSPIRGRSYEQYF,TGTGCCAGCAGCTCCCCTATCAGGGGTAGGTCCTACGAGCAGTACTTC
TRBD1,TRBV15,TRBJ2-7,NA,CATSRDPGQGNEQYF,TGTGCCACCAGCAGAGACCCGGGACAGGGGAACGAGCAGTACTTC
TRBD1,TRBV18,TRBJ2-7,NA,CASSSAGGHEQYF,TGTGCCAGCTCGTCAGCAGGGGGCCACGAGCAGTACTTC
TRBD1,TRBV14,TRBJ2-3,few,CASSTGQVPDTQYF,TGTGCCAGCAGCACCGGACAGGTCCCAGATACGCAGTATTTT
NA,TRBV29-1,TRBJ2-7,NA,CSVDAFGIYPHEQYF,TGCAGCGTTGACGCCTTCGGGATATACCCCCACGAGCAGTACTTC